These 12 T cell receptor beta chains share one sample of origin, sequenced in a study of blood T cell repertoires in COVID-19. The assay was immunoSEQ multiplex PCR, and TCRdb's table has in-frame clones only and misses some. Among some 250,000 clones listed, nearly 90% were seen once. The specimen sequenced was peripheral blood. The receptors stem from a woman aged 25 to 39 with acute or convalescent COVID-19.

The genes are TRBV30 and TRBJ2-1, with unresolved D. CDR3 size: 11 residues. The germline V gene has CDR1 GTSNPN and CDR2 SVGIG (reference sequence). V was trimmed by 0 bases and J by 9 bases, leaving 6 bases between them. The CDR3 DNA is TGTGCCTGGAGTGTACTCGCTGAGCAGTTCTTC. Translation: CAWSVLAEQFF.

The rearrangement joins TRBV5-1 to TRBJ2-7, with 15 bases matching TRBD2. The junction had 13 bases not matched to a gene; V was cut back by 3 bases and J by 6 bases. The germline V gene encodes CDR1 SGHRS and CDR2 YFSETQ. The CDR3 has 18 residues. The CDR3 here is CASSSGLAGGPVSSEQYF. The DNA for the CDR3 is TGCGCCAGCAGCTCCGGACTAGCGGGAGGGCCTGTTTCGTCCGAGCAGTACTTC.

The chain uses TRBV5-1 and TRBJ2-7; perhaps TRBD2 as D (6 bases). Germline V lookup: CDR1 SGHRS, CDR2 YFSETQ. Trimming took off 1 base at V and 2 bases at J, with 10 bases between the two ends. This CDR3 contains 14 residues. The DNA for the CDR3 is TGCGCCAGCAGCTTGAGTGGCGGGACCTACGAGCAGTACTTC. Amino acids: CASSLSGGTYEQYF.

CDR3 sequence: CASSYGWGRATDTQYF. In nucleotides, the CDR3 is TGTGCCAGCAGTTACGGGTGGGGCAGGGCCACAGATACGCAGTATTTT. The chain combines TRBV6-2 or TRBV6-3 with TRBJ2-3, with D tentatively TRBD1 (5 bases). Trimming cost V 2 bases and J 2 bases, with 14 bases left between them. CDR1 and CDR2 (germline): MNHEY, SVGEGT. The CDR3 covers 16 residues.

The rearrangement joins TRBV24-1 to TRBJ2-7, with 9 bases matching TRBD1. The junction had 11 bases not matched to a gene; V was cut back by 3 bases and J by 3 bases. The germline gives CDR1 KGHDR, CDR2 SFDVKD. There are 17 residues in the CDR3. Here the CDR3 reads CATSDPGTDRGGYEQYF. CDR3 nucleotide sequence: TGTGCCACCAGTGATCCCGGAACGGACAGGGGAGGCTACGAGCAGTACTTC.

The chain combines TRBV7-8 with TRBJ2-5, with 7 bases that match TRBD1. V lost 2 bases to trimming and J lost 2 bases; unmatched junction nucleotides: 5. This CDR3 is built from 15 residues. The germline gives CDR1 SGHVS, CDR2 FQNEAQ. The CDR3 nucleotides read TGTGCCAGCAGCTTACGGACAGGCGCTCAAGAGACCCAGTACTTC. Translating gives CASSLRTGAQETQYF. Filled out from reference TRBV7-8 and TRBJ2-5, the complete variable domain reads GAGVSQSPRYKVAKRGQDVALRCDPISGHVSLFWYQQALGQGPEFLTYFQNEAQLDKSGLPSDRFFAERPEGSVSTLKIQRTQQEDSAVYLCASSLRTGAQETQYFGPGTRLLVL.

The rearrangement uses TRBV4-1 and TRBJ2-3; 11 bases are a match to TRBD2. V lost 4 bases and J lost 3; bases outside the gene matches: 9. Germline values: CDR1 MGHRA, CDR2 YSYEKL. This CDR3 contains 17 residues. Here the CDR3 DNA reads TGCGCCAGCAGCCCTTCGTATACTAGCGGGAGAACAGATACGCAGTATTTT. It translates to CASSPSYTSGRTDTQYF.

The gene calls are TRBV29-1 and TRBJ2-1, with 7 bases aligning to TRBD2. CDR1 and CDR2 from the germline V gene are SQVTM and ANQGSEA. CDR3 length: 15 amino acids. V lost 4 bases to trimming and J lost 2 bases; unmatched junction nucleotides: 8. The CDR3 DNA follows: TGCAGCGTTGTTCCCTTGAGCGGGGCCTACAATGAGCAGTTCTTC. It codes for CSVVPLSGAYNEQFF.

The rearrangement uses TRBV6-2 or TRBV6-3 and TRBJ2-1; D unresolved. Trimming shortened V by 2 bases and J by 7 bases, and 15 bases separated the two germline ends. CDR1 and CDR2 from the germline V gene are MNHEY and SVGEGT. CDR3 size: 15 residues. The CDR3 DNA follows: TGTGCCAGCAGTTACCACCCTGAGGTTCCGAATGAGCAGTTCTTC. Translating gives CASSYHPEVPNEQFF.

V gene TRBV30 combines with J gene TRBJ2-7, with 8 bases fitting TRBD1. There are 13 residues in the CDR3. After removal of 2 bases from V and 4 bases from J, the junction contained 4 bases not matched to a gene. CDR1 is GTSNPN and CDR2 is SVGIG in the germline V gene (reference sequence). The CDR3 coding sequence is TGTGCCTGGAGTTTGACAGGGGCTTACGAGCAGTACTTC. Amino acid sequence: CAWSLTGAYEQYF.

The CDR3 protein is CASSLGTSETGEQFF. CDR3 DNA sequence: TGTGCCAGCAGCTTAGGGACTAGTGAAACGGGTGAGCAGTTCTTC. This chain joins TRBV7-6 and TRBJ2-1; 7 bases agree with TRBD2. Germline CDR1 SGHVS, CDR2 FNYEAQ. With 1 base clipped from V and 9 bases from J, the junction kept 9 bases outside the gene matches. The CDR3 is 15 residues long.

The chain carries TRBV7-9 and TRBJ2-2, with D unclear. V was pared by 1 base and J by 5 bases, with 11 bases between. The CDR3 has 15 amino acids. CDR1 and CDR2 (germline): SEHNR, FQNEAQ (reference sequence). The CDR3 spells CASSLDRQRTGELFF. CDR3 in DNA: TGTGCCAGCAGCTTAGATAGGCAGAGGACCGGGGAGCTGTTTTTT.